This TCR beta chain is drawn from a study of immune evolution from preneoplasia to lung adenocarcinoma. Clones were sequenced by immunoSEQ multiplex PCR, and TCRdb holds only the in-frame ones, with some missing. The sample lists some 9,500 clones, 79% occurring once. In its sample, this clone was seen a few times. The target antigen is unknown. Regarding the study as a whole: Clonality was highest in normal lung, lower in later-stage lesions apparently. Normal lung had the highest top T cell clone frequencies.

Two lung cancer pathologists independently confirmed each histologic diagnosis. Premalignant or tumor cells were enriched by macro-dissection after pathologic assessment. Between the trimmed V and J ends, which lost 1 base and 4 bases, there was a span of 8 bases. Germline V CDR1 and CDR2: MNHNS, SASEGT. The CDR3 has 13 residues. Material: FFPE lung adenocarcinoma in situ tissue. This sequence was found in a person of 80 years or more with lung adenocarcinoma. This sequence joins TRBV6-1 and TRBJ2-7; D remains ambiguous. CDR3 in amino acids: CASSEVMGYEQYF. The CDR3 DNA reads as TGTGCCAGCAGTGAAGTAATGGGTTACGAGCAGTACTTC.